This TCR beta chain was profiled in a study of spatial heterogeneity in lung cancer. At the level of the study: Available PBMC from follow-up, collected a median of about 26 months after resection, underwent sequencing. Consistently, beta-chain sequences turned up in larger numbers than alpha-chain sequences did. As counted in raw reads, each unique TCR and UMI combination appeared more than ten times on average.

Every individual TCR cDNA molecule carried its own unique molecular identifier, which allowed correction of PCR and sequencing errors. Using its own MiXCR run on the 5' RACE reads, TCRdb lists one record per CDR3 protein. The sample consists of about 17,000 distinct CDR3 sequences, about 19% of them appearing once. Described time point: blood at routine non-recurrence follow-up after resection. The CDR3 sequence is 16 residues long. V lost 3 bases to trimming and J lost 7 bases, with 19 bases between them. In germline, CDR1 is KGHSH, CDR2 LQKENI. This clonotype showed up many times. The sequenced sample was PBMCs, obtained at follow-up. The sequence was obtained from a male donor with early-stage non-small cell lung cancer. This chain joins TRBV18 and TRBJ1-5; weak D call: TRBD1 (5 bases). The CDR3 protein is CASSPPLGAGLQPQHF. DNA of the CDR3: TGTGCCAGCTCACCCCCCCTCGGGGCGGGATTGCAGCCCCAGCATTTT.